Below, one TCR beta chain is given with its context. The sample originates from a study of PD-1 and CTLA-4 blockade in melanoma. The CDR3 totals 14 residues. The V end was cut by 2 bases, the J end by 1 base, with 9 bases between. The germline V gene encodes CDR1 MNHEY and CDR2 SVGAGI. Only in-frame clones appear in the TCRdb table, and some are missing; sequencing was by immunoSEQ multiplex PCR. The sample lists 20,000 to 25,000 clones; approximately 88% were seen once. J is TRBJ2-7 and V is TRBV6-5; perhaps D is TRBD1 or TRBD2 (5 bases each). Sample: CD8+ T cells from peripheral blood, taken before anti-PD-1 treatment. The sequence derives from a human donor with melanoma. The CDR3 region is CASSYRDGSYEQYF. In DNA, the CDR3 is TGTGCCAGCAGTTACCGGGACGGTTCCTACGAGCAGTACTTC.